The 10 T cell receptor beta chains listed next were all sequenced from one sample in a study of T cells after somatic rescue of genetic block. The method was immunoSEQ multiplex PCR; TCRdb's version includes in-frame clones alone and lacks a portion of them. The table records over 95,000 clones, around 90% of them present only once. Specimen: peripheral blood mononuclear cells (PBMCs). These receptors all come from a woman aged 18 to 35.

The chain couples TRBV28 to TRBJ2-2; 7 bases line up with TRBD1. V lost 4 bases and J lost 2; bases outside the gene matches: 7. In germline, CDR1 is MDHEN, CDR2 SYDVKM. The length of the CDR3 is 16 residues. The CDR3 nucleotides read TGTGCCAGCAGTTCCCCGGGACAGCCCAACACCGGGGAGCTGTTTTTT. This gives the protein CASSSPGQPNTGELFF. Based on the CDR3 plus reference TRBV28 and TRBJ2-2, the full variable domain is DVKVTQSSRYLVKRTGEKVFLECVQDMDHENMFWYRQDPGLGLRLIYFSYDVKMKEKGDIPEGYSVSREKKERFSLILESASTNQTSMYLCASSSPGQPNTGELFFGEGSRLTVL.

The chain has TRBV30 and TRBJ2-5; the match to TRBD1 covers 7 bases. With 6 bases clipped from V and 4 bases from J, the junction kept 8 bases outside the gene matches. Germline CDR1 GTSNPN, CDR2 SVGIG (reference sequence). This CDR3 is 13 amino acids long. DNA for the CDR3: TGTGCCTGCCCACAGGGGTTTGGAGAGACCCAGTACTTC. Protein: CACPQGFGETQYF.

The chain employs TRBV6-1 and TRBJ2-1, with 9 bases that match TRBD2. V gave up 0 bases and J gave up 9 bases; unmatched junction bases: 6. CDR3 length equals 15 residues. CDR1 MNHNS and CDR2 SASEGT come from the germline V gene. The CDR3 nucleotides read TGTGCCAGCAGTGAAGCGGCGGGGGGGCCCGGTGAGCAGTTCTTC. Translated, it gives CASSEAAGGPGEQFF.

This clone came up once. The genes are TRBV11-3 and TRBJ1-1; 9 positions match TRBD1. V lost 1 base to trimming and J lost 4 bases; unmatched junction nucleotides: 4. Germline V lookup: CDR1 SGHNT, CDR2 YENEEA. The CDR3 loop spans 15 amino acids. The CDR3 DNA follows: TGTGCCAGCAGCTTAGTTTCGACAGGGGGCACTGAAGCTTTCTTT. Its protein is CASSLVSTGGTEAFF.

This clone appeared once. This chain joins TRBV5-1 and TRBJ1-1; D might be TRBD1 (5 bases). The CDR3 has 15 residues. The V end was cut by 3 bases, the J end by 3 bases, with 15 bases between. Germline CDR1 reads SGHRS; CDR2 reads YFSETQ. DNA for the CDR3: TGCGCCAGCAGCTCGGGAACAGGCTCCTACACTGAAGCTTTCTTT. This encodes CASSSGTGSYTEAFF. Variable domain in full (rest from reference TRBV5-1 and TRBJ1-1): KAGVTQTPRYLIKTRGQQVTLSCSPISGHRSVSWYQQTPGQGLQFLFEYFSETQRNKGNFPGRFSGRQFSNSRSEMNVSTLELGDSALYLCASSSGTGSYTEAFFGQGTRLTVV.

J is TRBJ2-1 and V is TRBV19, with TRBD1 matching 7 bases. Germline loops: CDR1 LNHDA, CDR2 SQIVND (reference sequence). J gave up 5 bases and V 5 bases, and 12 bases lay outside the gene matches. The CDR3 sequence is 16 residues long. CDR3 sequence (DNA): TGTGCCAGTAGTCCGCCGGCGACAGGGATCCACAATGAGCAGTTCTTC. Translation gives CASSPPATGIHNEQFF.

The genes are TRBV6-4 and TRBJ2-1; possible D gene TRBD2, 5 bases. CDR3 length: 17 residues. In germline, CDR1 is MRHNA, CDR2 SNTAGT. The V gene lost 4 bases and the J gene lost 1 base, with 17 bases spanning the gap. CDR3: CASSAEAQPTSYNEQFF. The CDR3 DNA is TGTGCCAGCAGTGCGGAGGCTCAGCCTACGTCCTACAATGAGCAGTTCTTC.

V and J are TRBV11-2 and TRBJ2-3; 14 bases are shared with TRBD2. Losses at the gene ends were 5 bases for V and 1 base for J; bases not matched to a gene: 8. Germline values: CDR1 SGHAT, CDR2 FQNNGV. The CDR3 is made up of 18 amino acids. In DNA, the CDR3 is TGTGCCAGCAGCAAGCCGGGACTAGCGGGGGCTGGCACAGATACGCAGTATTTT. It codes for CASSKPGLAGAGTDTQYF.

The rearrangement links TRBV19 to TRBJ2-3; D not certain. V lost 4 bases, J lost 7 bases, and 12 bases lay in between. Germline CDR1 LNHDA, CDR2 SQIVND (reference sequence). The CDR3 spans 13 residues. The CDR3 is CASSTHGPNTQYF. As DNA, the CDR3 is TGTGCCAGTAGTACCCATGGCCCCAATACGCAGTATTTT.

This clone was detected a few times. The CDR3 sequence: CASSLGLSNTEAFF. The CDR3, as DNA: TGTGCCAGCAGTCTCGGACTCTCGAACACTGAAGCTTTCTTT. The rearrangement joins TRBV7-9 to TRBJ1-1; D is unresolved. Germline CDR1 and CDR2: SEHNR and FQNEAQ (reference sequence). The CDR3 extends over 14 amino acids. V gave up 6 bases and J gave up 1 base, with 12 bases separating them.